Presented here are 24 T cell receptor beta chains from one specimen sequenced in a study of blood T cell repertoires in COVID-19. TCRdb keeps only in-frame clones here, not all; method: immunoSEQ multiplex PCR. The table has 250,000 or so clones, roughly 88% seen once; the top ten hold 0.7% to 0.85%. The sequencing input was peripheral blood. Receptors originate from a woman younger than 45 with acute or convalescent COVID-19.

The V and J genes are TRBV12-5 and TRBJ2-5, with 7 bases that match TRBD1. The germline gives CDR1 LGHNT, CDR2 FRNRAP. The ends lost 5 bases at V and 5 bases at J; junction bases unmatched: 8. The CDR3 sequence is 14 residues long. The CDR3 is CASGIDRVRETQYF. CDR3 coding DNA: TGTGCTAGTGGTATAGACAGGGTCCGGGAGACCCAGTACTTC.

This chain connects TRBV4-3 to TRBJ2-1; D call uncertain. The CDR3 has 15 amino acids. V was shortened by 0 bases and J by 5 bases, with 11 bases between the two germline ends. Per the germline V gene, CDR1 is LGHNA and CDR2 is YSLEER. Here the CDR3 DNA reads TGCGCCAGCAGCCAAGATCCCCGGGTAGACAATGAGCAGTTCTTC. Its translation is CASSQDPRVDNEQFF.

The chain recombines TRBV10-3 with TRBJ2-2, with TRBD2 matching over 11 bases. Trimming cost V 10 bases and J 1 base; bases outside gene matches: 5. Germline assignment: CDR1 ENHRY and CDR2 SYGVKD. The CDR3 is 15 residues long. CDR3: CATTTSGKNTGELFF. The CDR3 bases are TGTGCCACTACGACTAGCGGGAAGAACACCGGGGAGCTGTTTTTT.

The rearrangement joins TRBV29-1 to TRBJ1-2; D is possibly TRBD1 (6 bases). From germline, CDR1 is SQVTM and CDR2 ANQGSEA. V was shortened by 6 bases and J by 7 bases, with 15 bases between the two germline ends. This CDR3 has 12 amino acids. Here the CDR3 reads CSVPQGHPGYTF. The CDR3 nucleotides are TGCAGCGTGCCACAGGGTCACCCTGGCTACACCTTC.

The chain has TRBV7-2 and TRBJ2-1, with TRBD2 matching over 9 bases. The CDR3 has 16 residues. V dropped 0 bases and J dropped 8; count of bases not matched to a gene: 8. Germline V CDR1 and CDR2: SGHTA, FQGNSA. CDR3 in DNA: TGTGCCAGCAGCTTAGCGACTAGCGGTCGGGTTCATGAGCAGTTCTTC. Its translation is CASSLATSGRVHEQFF.

The J gene is TRBJ2-3, the V gene TRBV27; no clear D gene. Germline CDR1 is MNHEY and CDR2 is SMNVEV (reference sequence). The CDR3 is 10 amino acids. V shed 6 bases and J shed 14 bases, with 12 bases lying between them. The DNA of the CDR3 is TGTGCCAGCAGGAGAATAGTTTGGTATTTT. It codes for CASRRIVWYF.

The rearrangement joins TRBV6-1 to TRBJ1-3; D uncertain. V lost 2 bases to trimming and J lost 4 bases, with 3 bases between them. Germline assignment: CDR1 MNHNS and CDR2 SASEGT. CDR3 length: 12 amino acids. This CDR3 is CASSEQGNTIYF. CDR3 nucleotides: TGTGCCAGCAGTGAACAGGGAAACACCATATATTTT.

The chain combines TRBV19 with TRBJ1-3; 9 positions agree with TRBD1. The V gene's germline CDR1 is LNHDA and CDR2 SQIVND (reference sequence). The V and J ends lost 7 bases and 8 bases, in that order; junction bases with no gene match: 6. The CDR3 is 13 amino acids. CDR3 protein: CASTGQGLDTIYF. The CDR3 DNA sequence: TGTGCCAGTACCGGACAGGGGTTGGACACCATATATTTT.

The gene calls are TRBV10-1 and TRBJ1-4; D perhaps matches TRBD1 (6 bases). Trimming took 3 bases from V and 4 from J, leaving 9 bases between them. Germline CDR1 and CDR2: WNHNN and SYGVQD (reference sequence). The CDR3 spans 14 residues. The CDR3: CASSDGTLNEKLFF. The CDR3 coding sequence is TGCGCCAGCAGTGACGGGACACTTAATGAAAAACTGTTTTTT.

This clone occurred a few times. The rearrangement joins TRBV24-1 to TRBJ2-7; D gene unclear. The CDR3 is made up of 13 amino acids. The germline V and J ends were trimmed by 3 bases and 2 bases, with 7 bases remaining between them. Germline loops: CDR1 KGHDR, CDR2 SFDVKD. The CDR3 region is CATSDQQTYEQYF. CDR3 nucleotides: TGTGCCACCAGTGATCAACAGACCTACGAGCAGTACTTC.

Concerning this clone itself: Other DNA sequences in the sample encode the same CDR3. V and J are TRBV2 and TRBJ2-7; 7 bases agree with TRBD2. V shed 7 bases, J shed 4 bases, and the junction held 4 bases outside the gene matches. CDR3 length: 12 amino acids. CDR1 and CDR2 from the germline V gene are SNHLY and FYNNEI. CDR3 sequence reads: CASNGGGYEQYF. Written as DNA, the CDR3 is TGTGCCAGCAACGGGGGAGGGTACGAGCAGTACTTC. The full variable domain, with the rest looked up from reference TRBV2 and TRBJ2-7, is EPEVTQTPSHQVTQMGQEVILRCVPISNHLYFYWYRQILGQKVEFLVSFYNNEISEKSEIFDDQFSVERPDGSNFTLKIRSTKLEDSAMYFCASNGGGYEQYFGPGTRLTVT.

This chain links TRBV21-1 with TRBJ1-1. TRBV21-1 is labeled a pseudogene. The CDR3 runs 19 residues. This CDR3 is CASSKAWFSEFTKNTEAFF. CDR3 nucleotide sequence: TGTGCCAGCAGCAAAGCTTGGTTTTCGGAGTTTACCAAGAACACTGAAGCTTTCTTT.

The genes are TRBV5-1 and TRBJ1-2; 10 bases agree with TRBD1. Germline V gene data show CDR1 as SGHRS and CDR2 as YFSETQ. CDR3 length: 13 residues. The J segment lost 1 base and the V segment lost 7 bases, leaving 1 base of the junction unmatched. CDR3 nucleotides: TGCGCCAGCGGACAGGGGGGTAACTATGGCTACACCTTC. Amino acid sequence: CASGQGGNYGYTF.

The chain combines TRBV10-3 with TRBJ2-1; D possibly corresponds to TRBD2 (6 bases). V was cut by 5 bases and J by 0 bases, with 17 bases left in between. CDR3 length: 17 amino acids. In germline, CDR1 is ENHRY, CDR2 SYGVKD. The CDR3 DNA reads as TGTGCCATCAGTCAGGACTATCCGCATCGCTCCTACAATGAGCAGTTCTTC. Residues: CAISQDYPHRSYNEQFF.

The CDR3 nucleotides are TGCAGCGTTGCTACAGGGGCTAGCAATCAGCCCCAGCATTTT. The encoded protein is CSVATGASNQPQHF. The rearrangement uses TRBV29-1 and TRBJ1-5; 7 positions match TRBD1. Germline CDR1 reads SQVTM; CDR2 reads ANQGSEA. The CDR3 loop spans 14 amino acids. The junction had 3 bases not matched to a gene; V was cut back by 4 bases and J by 0 bases.

This sequence joins TRBV6-2 or TRBV6-3 and TRBJ2-2, with 7 positions matching TRBD2. After removal of 5 bases from V and 1 base from J, the junction contained 10 bases not matched to a gene. The CDR3 covers 17 residues. Germline CDR1 MNHEY, CDR2 SVGEGT. CDR3 loop: CASSRTSLVRNTGELFF. CDR3 DNA: TGTGCCAGCAGTCGGACTAGTTTGGTGCGGAACACCGGGGAGCTGTTTTTT.

V gene TRBV10-3 combines with J gene TRBJ2-7; D is unresolved. Germline V lookup: CDR1 ENHRY, CDR2 SYGVKD. The length of the CDR3 is 13 residues. Trimming cost V 7 bases and J 2 bases, with 12 bases left between them. The CDR3, as DNA: TGTGCCATCAAGGCGGAGATGACCTACGAGCAGTACTTC. The encoded protein is CAIKAEMTYEQYF.

The chain is built from TRBV6-1 and TRBJ2-2; TRBD2 agrees at 11 bases. The CDR3 contains 16 residues. Germline lookup yields CDR1 MNHNS and CDR2 SASEGT. With 4 bases clipped from V and 2 bases from J, the junction kept 3 bases outside the gene matches. Here the CDR3 DNA reads TGTGCCAGCAGTGCACTAGCGGGAGTAAACACCGGGGAGCTGTTTTTT. The encoded protein is CASSALAGVNTGELFF.

The V call is TRBV29-1, the J call TRBJ1-1; TRBD1 matches at 8 bases. Per germline, CDR1 SQVTM and CDR2 ANQGSEA. V gave up 6 bases and J gave up 8 bases; unmatched junction bases: 8. The CDR3 runs 12 residues. The CDR3 coding sequence is TGCAGCGTGTCCAGGGGGCTCACCGAAGCTTTCTTT. Its translation: CSVSRGLTEAFF.

The chain carries TRBV30 and TRBJ2-3; the match to TRBD2 covers 11 bases. CDR3 length: 15 residues. J lost 4 bases, V lost 4 bases, and 7 bases had no gene match. The V gene's germline CDR1 is GTSNPN and CDR2 SVGIG (reference sequence). The chain's CDR3 is CAWTRLAGLADTQYF. The CDR3 coding sequence is TGTGCCTGGACTAGACTAGCGGGACTAGCAGATACGCAGTATTTT.

This rearrangement joins TRBV25-1 to TRBJ2-5; D may be TRBD1 (5 bases). CDR3 length equals 13 residues. Germline CDR1 is MGHDK and CDR2 is SYGVNS. Trimming left V 6 bases short and J 3 bases short, with 11 bases between. In nucleotides, the CDR3 is TGTGCCAGCAGATCCGCCAGGGAAGAGACCCAGTACTTC. Its translation is CASRSAREETQYF.

The V and J genes are TRBV5-1 and TRBJ2-1, with 10 positions matching TRBD1. This CDR3 has 14 amino acids. V was clipped by 4 bases and J by 11 bases; unmatched bases: 9. Germline V gene sequence: CDR1 SGHRS, CDR2 YFSETQ. CDR3 sequence (DNA): TGCGCCAGCAGCCCATTCGGGACAGGGGATCAGCAGTTCTTC. Translating gives CASSPFGTGDQQFF.

The V gene is TRBV25-1, the J gene TRBJ2-7, with 7 bases that match TRBD1. The germline V gene has CDR1 MGHDK and CDR2 SYGVNS. The CDR3 is 13 amino acids. The J segment lost 2 bases and the V segment lost 4 bases, leaving 2 bases of the junction unmatched. This CDR3 reads CASSAGTAYEQYF. The CDR3 bases are TGTGCCAGCAGTGCGGGGACAGCCTACGAGCAGTACTTC.

The V and J genes are TRBV19 and TRBJ1-2; 9 bases align to TRBD1. The CDR3 length is 17 residues. The germline V gene encodes CDR1 LNHDA and CDR2 SQIVND (reference sequence). The V gene end was trimmed by 4 bases and the J gene end by 1 base; junction bases not matched to a gene: 10. The CDR3: CASSSPGTGSFNYGYTF. The CDR3 DNA reads TGTGCCAGTAGTAGTCCCGGGACAGGGAGTTTTAACTATGGCTACACCTTC.